This passage covers 21 T cell receptor beta chains from one sample sequenced in a study of CD8+CD57+ T cells in acquired aplastic anemia (dated by TCRdb to 2016 to 2019). Expansion of CD8+CD57+ cells had been shown by flow cytometry in the patients chosen for sequencing. Data came from an Illumina HiSeq 2000. TCR beta VDJ combination and CDR3 sequence profiling used genomic DNA as the template. Using fastp at Q25 and MiXCR, TCRdb reprocessed the public reads and kept productive beta chains. Duplicate CDR3 protein sequences are folded into a single record with the most common DNA and genes. The sample records around 170,000 distinct CDR3 sequences, less than 50% of which are singletons. Under 3.5% of the sample belongs to the ten largest clones. The material sequenced was sorted CD4+, CD8+, or CD8+CD57+ T cells (not recorded which) from PBMCs. The receptors derive from a human donor with aplastic anemia.

This clonotype was counted many times. The chain employs TRBV5-1 and TRBJ2-2, with D unclear. V was pared by 2 bases and J by 0 bases, with 8 bases between. This CDR3 is 15 amino acids long. Germline lookup yields CDR1 SGHRS and CDR2 YFSETQ. For the CDR3, the DNA is TGCGCCAGCAGCTTTAACACCGCGAACACCGGGGAGCTGTTTTTT. Its translation is CASSFNTANTGELFF.

This chain uses TRBV7-2 with TRBJ2-1; D is undetermined. V was shortened by 2 bases and J by 9 bases, with 11 bases between the two germline ends. Germline-derived CDR1 and CDR2 are SGHTA and FQGNSA. The CDR3 is 13 amino acids. CDR3 region: CASSLLSSTEQFF. In nucleotides, the CDR3 is TGTGCCAGCAGCTTACTCTCCTCCACTGAGCAGTTCTTC.

The sample holds many counts of this clonotype. One end of the junction fails to match germline, which may point to a read error. The J gene is TRBJ2-1, the V gene TRBV7-9; D gene ambiguous. This CDR3 is 12 amino acids long. Germline CDR1 SEHNR, CDR2 FQNEAQ (reference sequence). The DNA for the CDR3 is TGCGCCAGCAGCTTGGGATACAATGAGCAGTTCTTC. Translating it yields CASSLGYNEQFF.

By sample fraction, this clonotype is medium-sized. The rearrangement links TRBV15 to TRBJ1-5; possibly TRBD1 for D (6 bases). CDR3 length: 14 amino acids. Trimming removed 4 bases from V and 6 bases from J, with 13 bases in between. Germline V gene sequence: CDR1 LNHNV, CDR2 YYDKDF (reference sequence). CDR3 sequence reads: CATSKDRLGQPQHF. The CDR3, as DNA: TGTGCCACCAGCAAAGACAGGTTGGGTCAGCCCCAGCATTTT.

With respect to this clonotype: A much larger clonotype is one base distant, so this may be a read error. V and J are TRBV20-1 and TRBJ2-4; perhaps TRBD1 as D (6 bases). The germline gives CDR1 DFQATT, CDR2 SNEGSKA (reference sequence). The V and J ends lost 2 bases and 4 bases respectively, with 6 bases between them. The CDR3 totals 12 residues. CDR3 nucleotides: TGCAGTGCTAGACAGGGGAAAAACATTCAGTACTTC. Its protein product is CSARQGKNIQYF.

This chain links TRBV25-1 with TRBJ1-6, with D tentatively TRBD1 (5 bases). The CDR3 sequence is 15 residues long. The germline V gene has CDR1 MGHDK and CDR2 SYGVNS. The ends were cut back, 6 bases at V and 5 bases at J, with 14 bases in the middle. The CDR3 sequence: CASSVGVAHNSPLHF. The CDR3 nucleotides read TGTGCCAGCAGCGTAGGGGTCGCTCATAATTCACCCCTCCACTTT.

With regard to this clonotype: The limits of the CDR3 on the DNA are not certain, so only TCRdb's listed CDR3 is given. The chain joins TRBV15 to TRBJ2-1; no check of the table's D call, TRBD1, against the DNA was made. The CDR3 length equals 17 residues, ends included. Germline loops: CDR1 LNHNV, CDR2 YYDKDF (reference sequence). The CDR3 region is CATSGVGTGSSYNEQLF.

The chain recombines TRBV10-3 with TRBJ2-1; 7 bases match TRBD2. V gave up 2 bases and J gave up 12 bases; unmatched junction bases: 1. CDR1 and CDR2 (germline): ENHRY, SYGVKD. The CDR3 has 11 residues. DNA for the CDR3: TGTGCCATCAGTGAGCCGGGAGGGCAGTTCTTC. Translation gives CAISEPGGQFF.

With respect to this clonotype: With a much larger clone just one base away, this may be a read error. This sequence joins TRBV3-1 and TRBJ2-3, with TRBD2 matching 9 bases. The germline gives CDR1 LGHDT, CDR2 YNNKEL (reference sequence). This CDR3 region has 11 residues. CDR3 residues: CAAGGTDAQYF. The CDR3, as DNA: TGTGCGGCGGGGGGGACAGATGCGCAGTATTTT.

The sample holds a few counts of this clonotype. The rearrangement uses TRBV12-3 or TRBV12-4 and TRBJ2-1; 8 bases fit TRBD2. The junction had 17 bases not matched to a gene; V was cut back by 4 bases and J by 6 bases. The CDR3 sequence is 18 residues long. In nucleotides, the CDR3 is TGTGCCAGCAGTTCTCAACTAGCGACTAGCGAATTCGGCAATGAGCAGTTCTTC. Amino acids: CASSSQLATSEFGNEQFF.

This clonotype turned up a few times. The chain combines TRBV2 with TRBJ2-7; D not resolved. Trimming took 9 bases from V and 2 from J, leaving 8 bases between them. Germline V CDR1 and CDR2: SNHLY, FYNNEI. The CDR3 contains 11 residues. In nucleotides, the CDR3 is TGTGCCAGTCCTACCCCCTACGAGCAGTACTTC. Its protein is CASPTPYEQYF.

This clonotype occurred once. This sequence joins TRBV20-1 and TRBJ2-1, with 10 bases aligning to TRBD2. CDR3 size: 14 residues. Germline V gene data show CDR1 as DFQATT and CDR2 as SNEGSKA (reference sequence). V gave up 0 bases and J gave up 9 bases; unmatched junction bases: 5. Here the CDR3 DNA reads TGCAGTGCTAGAGATCTAGCGGGAGTAGGTGAGCAGTTCTTC. Protein product: CSARDLAGVGEQFF.

This chain links TRBV10-3 with TRBJ2-7; 10 bases line up with TRBD1. The CDR3 consists of 16 residues. Trimming at V came to 0 bases and at J to 2 bases, leaving 4 bases not matched to a gene. The germline CDR1 and CDR2 sequences are ENHRY and SYGVKD. The CDR3 bases are TGTGCCATCAGTGAGTCCGGGGGACAGGGGACCTACGAGCAGTACTTC. It translates to CAISESGGQGTYEQYF.

This sequence joins TRBV29-1 and TRBJ1-5; TRBD1 matches at 7 bases. The CDR3 totals 12 residues. V was pared by 6 bases and J by 7 bases, with 6 bases of the junction left unmatched. The germline gives CDR1 SQVTM, CDR2 ANQGSEA. Written as DNA, the CDR3 is TGCAGCGTCGCAGGGGGTGTGCAGCCCCAGCATTTT. Its translation is CSVAGGVQPQHF.

The J gene is TRBJ2-5, the V gene TRBV9; 7 bases map to TRBD1. Germline V gene lookup returns CDR1 SGDLS and CDR2 YYNGEE. The CDR3 has 15 residues. V dropped 8 bases and J dropped 1; count of bases not matched to a gene: 11. The CDR3 here is CASSIRQGGQETQYF. The DNA for the CDR3 is TGTGCCAGTAGTATCCGACAGGGTGGCCAAGAGACCCAGTACTTC.

The rearrangement links TRBV5-6 to TRBJ2-2, with D maybe TRBD2 (6 bases). This CDR3 has 15 amino acids. Trimming shortened V by 0 bases and J by 10 bases, and 16 bases separated the two germline ends. Germline V gives CDR1 SGHDT, CDR2 YYEEEE. CDR3 sequence (DNA): TGTGCCAGCAGCTTGGGCAGGGACTCTGGCGAGGAGCTGTTTTTT. Its protein product is CASSLGRDSGEELFF.

This clonotype came up once. This chain uses TRBV29-1 with TRBJ1-5, with 8 bases identical to TRBD1. The CDR3 is made up of 12 amino acids. Trimming cost V 7 bases and J 7 bases; bases outside gene matches: 6. From germline, CDR1 is SQVTM and CDR2 ANQGSEA. The CDR3 sequence: CSGGQGDQPQHF. CDR3 in DNA: TGCAGCGGCGGACAGGGTGACCAGCCCCAGCATTTT.

In this sample, this clonotype turned up a few times. V usage is TRBV2 and J usage is TRBJ2-3, with TRBD1 matching 7 bases. The CDR3 extends over 13 amino acids. Germline V gene sequence: CDR1 SNHLY, CDR2 FYNNEI. V lost 6 bases and J lost 4; bases outside the gene matches: 4. CDR3 bases: TGTGCCAGCAGCGCGACAGGGTCAGATACGCAGTATTTT. As protein: CASSATGSDTQYF.

A remark on this clonotype: It may be a read error: a sequence one base away is much more abundant. The chain employs TRBV5-6 and TRBJ1-6; 7 bases align to TRBD1. This CDR3 spans 15 amino acids. Germline V gene sequence: CDR1 SGHDT, CDR2 YYEEEE. CDR3: CARSFRTGYNSPLHF. CDR3 in DNA: TGTGCCCGCAGCTTCCGGACAGGCTATAATTCACCCCTCCACTTT. The whole variable domain, filled in from reference TRBV5-6 and TRBJ1-6, reads DAGVTQSPTHLIKTRGQQVTLRCSPKSGHDTVSWYQQALGQGPQFIFQYYEEEERQRGNFPDRFSGHQFPNYSSELNVNALLLGDSALYLCARSFRTGYNSPLHFGNGTRLTVT.

The rearrangement uses TRBV5-4 and TRBJ2-7; D possibly corresponds to TRBD2 (5 bases). Per the germline V gene, CDR1 is SGHNT and CDR2 is YYREEE (reference sequence). The CDR3 has 17 residues. Trimming removed 1 base from V and 0 bases from J, with 17 bases in between. The CDR3 DNA is TGTGCCAGCAGCTTGACTGCGTGGGTAGGGAGCTCCTACGAGCAGTACTTC. This gives the protein CASSLTAWVGSSYEQYF. The full variable domain, completed using reference TRBV5-4 and TRBJ2-7, is ETGVTQSPTHLIKTRGQQVTLRCSSQSGHNTVSWYQQALGQGPQFIFQYYREEENGRGNFPPRFSGLQFPNYSSELNVNALELDDSALYLCASSLTAWVGSSYEQYFGPGTRLTVT.

The chain combines TRBV24-1 with TRBJ1-4; possibly TRBD1 for D (5 bases). The CDR3 runs to 15 residues. Trimming removed 2 bases from V and 11 bases from J, with 17 bases in between. Germline CDR1 KGHDR, CDR2 SFDVKD. CDR3 sequence: CATSDSGGPNGKLFF. The CDR3, as DNA: TGTGCCACCAGTGATTCGGGGGGACCTAATGGGAAACTGTTTTTT.